One sample yielded the 4 T cell receptor beta chains listed below, sequenced in a study of cytomegalovirus exposure and HLA in healthy donors. Use of 60 Vbeta and 13 Jbeta primers characterized the PCR. Profiling relied on immunoSEQ multiplex PCR, and the TCRdb table lists in-frame clones only, not all of them. The sample contains 130,000 or so clones, roughly 80% of which appear only once. Sequenced: PBMCs. The receptors shown here come from a young man in good health and CMV-seronegative.

This chain connects TRBV2 to TRBJ2-1, with 8 bases aligning to TRBD1. The CDR3 has 19 residues. V was clipped by 0 bases and J by 1 base; unmatched bases: 11. Germline-derived CDR1 and CDR2 are SNHLY and FYNNEI. CDR3 sequence reads: CASSEAGTGRKESYNEQFF. CDR3 nucleotides: TGTGCCAGCAGTGAAGCGGGGACAGGCCGCAAGGAATCCTACAATGAGCAGTTCTTC.

J is TRBJ1-1 and V is TRBV29-1, with TRBD1 as a possible D gene (6 bases). V gave up 6 bases and J gave up 4 bases, with 15 bases separating them. CDR1 SQVTM and CDR2 ANQGSEA come from the germline V gene. The CDR3 extends over 13 amino acids. In DNA, the CDR3 is TGCAGCGTGTCGACAGGCATTAGCACTGAAGCTTTCTTT. Translated, it gives CSVSTGISTEAFF. Using reference TRBV29-1 and TRBJ1-1 for the parts outside the CDR3, the full variable domain is SAVISQKPSRDICQRGTSLTIQCQVDSQVTMMFWYRQQPGQSLTLIATANQGSEATYESGFVIDKFPISRPNLTFSTLTVSNMSPEDSSIYLCSVSTGISTEAFFGQGTRLTVV.

V usage is TRBV27 and J usage is TRBJ2-6, with D possibly TRBD1 on 6 matching bases. The CDR3 is made up of 16 amino acids. The V end was cut by 1 base, the J end by 1 base, with 8 bases between. The germline CDR1 and CDR2 sequences are MNHEY and SMNVEV (reference sequence). The CDR3 sequence is CASSLLQGSGANVLTF. The CDR3 region has the DNA TGTGCCAGCAGTTTATTGCAGGGGTCTGGGGCCAACGTCCTGACTTTC. Supplemented by reference TRBV27 and TRBJ2-6, the full variable domain reads EAQVTQNPRYLITVTGKKLTVTCSQNMNHEYMSWYRQDPGLGLRQIYYSMNVEVTDKGDVPEGYKVSRKEKRNFPLILESPSPNQTSLYFCASSLLQGSGANVLTFGAGSRLTVL.

The sample holds a few counts of this clone. V gene TRBV6-5 combines with J gene TRBJ1-1; a weak D match, TRBD1 (6 bases). Germline loops: CDR1 MNHEY, CDR2 SVGAGI. V was clipped by 4 bases and J by 0 bases, with 12 bases between them. The CDR3 totals 15 residues. This chain's CDR3 is CASSSRTALNTEAFF. The CDR3 DNA reads as TGTGCCAGCAGTTCCCGGACAGCCCTGAACACTGAAGCTTTCTTT.